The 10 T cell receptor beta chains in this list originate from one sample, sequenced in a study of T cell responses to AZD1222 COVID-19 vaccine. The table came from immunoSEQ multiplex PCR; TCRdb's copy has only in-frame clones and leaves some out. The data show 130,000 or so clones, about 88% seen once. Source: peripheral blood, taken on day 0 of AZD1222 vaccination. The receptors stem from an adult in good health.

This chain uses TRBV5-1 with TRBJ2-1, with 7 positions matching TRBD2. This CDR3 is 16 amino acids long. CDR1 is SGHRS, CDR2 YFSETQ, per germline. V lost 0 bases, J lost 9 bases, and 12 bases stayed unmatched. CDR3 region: CASSLVAGLGSGEQFF. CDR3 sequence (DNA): TGCGCCAGCAGCTTGGTCGCAGGACTAGGGTCGGGTGAGCAGTTCTTC.

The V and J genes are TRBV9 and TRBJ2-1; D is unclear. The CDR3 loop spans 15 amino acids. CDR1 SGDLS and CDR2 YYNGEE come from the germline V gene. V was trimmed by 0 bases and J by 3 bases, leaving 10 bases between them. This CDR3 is CASSVESWYYNEQFF. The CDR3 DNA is TGTGCCAGCAGCGTAGAATCCTGGTACTACAATGAGCAGTTCTTC.

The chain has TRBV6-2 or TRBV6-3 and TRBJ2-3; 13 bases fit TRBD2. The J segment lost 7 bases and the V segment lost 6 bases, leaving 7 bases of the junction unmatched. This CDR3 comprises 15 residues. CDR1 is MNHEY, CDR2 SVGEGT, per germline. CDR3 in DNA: TGTGCCAGCAGCCGGACTAGCGGGGGCGCATATACGCAGTATTTT. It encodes CASSRTSGGAYTQYF.

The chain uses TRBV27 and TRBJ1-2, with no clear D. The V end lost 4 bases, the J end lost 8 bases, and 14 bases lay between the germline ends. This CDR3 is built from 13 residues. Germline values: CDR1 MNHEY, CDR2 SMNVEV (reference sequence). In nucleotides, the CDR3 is TGTGCCAGCAGTTACAAGGGAATAAAGGGCTACACCTTC. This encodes CASSYKGIKGYTF.

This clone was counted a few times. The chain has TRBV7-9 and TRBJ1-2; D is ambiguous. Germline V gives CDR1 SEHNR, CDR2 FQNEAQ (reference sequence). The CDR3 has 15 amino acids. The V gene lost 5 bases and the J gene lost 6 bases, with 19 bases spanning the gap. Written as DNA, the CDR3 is TGTGCCAGCAGCCACCCGGGAGAGGTCAGAGATGGCTACACCTTC. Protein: CASSHPGEVRDGYTF. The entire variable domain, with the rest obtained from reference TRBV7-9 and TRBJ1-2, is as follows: DTGVSQNPRHKITKRGQNVTFRCDPISEHNRLYWYRQTLGQGPEFLTYFQNEAQLEKSRLLSDRFSAERPKGSFSTLEIQRTEQGDSAMYLCASSHPGEVRDGYTFGSGTRLTVV.

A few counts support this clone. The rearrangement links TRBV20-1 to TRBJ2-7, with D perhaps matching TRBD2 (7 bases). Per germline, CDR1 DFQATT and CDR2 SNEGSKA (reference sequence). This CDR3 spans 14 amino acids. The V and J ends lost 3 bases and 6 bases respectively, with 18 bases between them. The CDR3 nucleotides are TGCAGTGCTAGTATCGGGGGGCCAGACCGCGAGCAGTACTTC. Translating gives CSASIGGPDREQYF.

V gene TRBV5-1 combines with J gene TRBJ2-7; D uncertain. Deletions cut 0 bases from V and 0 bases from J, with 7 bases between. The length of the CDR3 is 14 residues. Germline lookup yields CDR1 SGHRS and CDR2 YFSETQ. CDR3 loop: CASSLGDGSYEQYF. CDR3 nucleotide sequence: TGCGCCAGCAGCTTGGGTGACGGCTCCTACGAGCAGTACTTC.

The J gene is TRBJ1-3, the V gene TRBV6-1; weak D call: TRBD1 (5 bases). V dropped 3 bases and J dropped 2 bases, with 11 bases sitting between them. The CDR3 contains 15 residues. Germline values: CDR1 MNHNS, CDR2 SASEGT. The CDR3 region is CASSEGIGAGNTIYF. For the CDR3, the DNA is TGTGCCAGCAGTGAGGGTATAGGGGCTGGAAACACCATATATTTT.

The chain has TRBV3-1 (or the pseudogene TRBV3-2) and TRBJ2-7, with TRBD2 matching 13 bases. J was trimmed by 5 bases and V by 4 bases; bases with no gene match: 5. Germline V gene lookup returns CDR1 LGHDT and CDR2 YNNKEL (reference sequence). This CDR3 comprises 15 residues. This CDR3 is CASSLGLAGVHEQYF. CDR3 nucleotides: TGTGCCAGCAGCCTAGGACTAGCGGGAGTGCACGAGCAGTACTTC.

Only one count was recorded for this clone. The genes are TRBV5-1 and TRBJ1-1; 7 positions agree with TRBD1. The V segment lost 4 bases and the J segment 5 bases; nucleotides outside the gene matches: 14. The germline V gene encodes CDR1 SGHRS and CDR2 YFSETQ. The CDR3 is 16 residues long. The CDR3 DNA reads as TGCGCCAGCAGCACATTTACAGGGGAGGTAATAACTGAAGCTTTCTTT. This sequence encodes CASSTFTGEVITEAFF.